Listed below are T cell receptor beta chains from one sample, sequenced in a study of T-cell memory formation after mild COVID-19. Each CDR3 protein is one row after TCRdb ran MiXCR on the 5' RACE reads. Here the sample spans about 390,000 distinct CDR3 sequences, roughly 15% being singletons. Material: PBMCs or a T cell subset sorted from them (not recorded which). The source is a man younger than 30 who had mild COVID-19 (a few samples of this study predate the infection). Cell type and time point are not known. Both conserved end residues are part of each CDR3. A D gene is named only where the DNA matches it firmly. Clone size, where shown, is once, few, many, or a class for clones that have expanded.

j_call: TRBJ1-4; d_call: -; v_call: TRBV7-2; clone_size: -; cdr3_nt: TGTGCCAGCAGCTTACGAGGGGGGAGGGAAAAACTGTTTTTT; cdr3_aa: CASSLRGGREKLFF
j_call: TRBJ2-1; d_call: -; v_call: TRBV4-1; clone_size: few; cdr3_nt: TGCGCCAGCAGCCAAGATGGGGATGAGCAGTTCTTC; cdr3_aa: CASSQDGDEQFF
j_call: TRBJ2-3; d_call: -; v_call: TRBV12-3/TRBV12-4; clone_size: -; cdr3_nt: TGTGCCAGCAGGCGGGACTCGATGGATACGCAGTATTTT; cdr3_aa: CASRRDSMDTQYF
j_call: TRBJ2-2; d_call: TRBD1; v_call: TRBV7-2; clone_size: -; cdr3_nt: TGTGCCAGCAGCTTAGTCTGGGACAGGGGGCGGGCCGGGGAGCTGTTTTTT; cdr3_aa: CASSLVWDRGRAGELFF
j_call: TRBJ2-2; d_call: TRBD1; v_call: TRBV20-1; clone_size: -; cdr3_nt: TGCAGTGCTAGTGCCGGGACAGGGGGCACCGGGGAGCTGTTTTTT; cdr3_aa: CSASAGTGGTGELFF
j_call: TRBJ1-1; d_call: TRBD1; v_call: TRBV3-1; clone_size: few; cdr3_nt: TGTGCCAGCAGCCAAATCCGGGACAGGGGACTATCGGGCACTGAAGCTTTCTTT; cdr3_aa: CASSQIRDRGLSGTEAFF
j_call: TRBJ2-1; d_call: -; v_call: TRBV29-1; clone_size: -; cdr3_nt: TGCAGCGCCCGGGGGAAGGGCTACAATGAGCAGTTCTTC; cdr3_aa: CSARGKGYNEQFF
j_call: TRBJ1-1; d_call: TRBD1; v_call: TRBV2; clone_size: -; cdr3_nt: TGTGCCAGACAGGGGGCGCGGGTCGGATACGAAGCTTTCTTT; cdr3_aa: CARQGARVGYEAFF
j_call: TRBJ2-3; d_call: -; v_call: TRBV20-1; clone_size: few; cdr3_nt: TGCAGTGCTAGAGGGGGGAGAGCAGGGGACACAGATACGCAGTATTTT; cdr3_aa: CSARGGRAGDTDTQYF
j_call: TRBJ1-2; d_call: -; v_call: TRBV7-9; clone_size: few; cdr3_nt: TGTGCCAGCAGCAAGGGGGGCTACGGCTACACCTTC; cdr3_aa: CASSKGGYGYTF
j_call: TRBJ2-3; d_call: -; v_call: TRBV6-5; clone_size: -; cdr3_nt: TGTGCCAGCAGTTACAGCCAGGGGACCACAGATACGCAGTATTTT; cdr3_aa: CASSYSQGTTDTQYF
j_call: TRBJ1-1; d_call: -; v_call: TRBV6-5; clone_size: few; cdr3_nt: TGTGCCAGCAGTTACTCTCAGGGCCCTAAAGCTTTCTTT; cdr3_aa: CASSYSQGPKAFF
j_call: TRBJ2-5; d_call: TRBD2; v_call: TRBV7-3; clone_size: -; cdr3_nt: TGTGCCAGCAGCCCGGGACTAGGTTGGGAGACCCAGTACTTC; cdr3_aa: CASSPGLGWETQYF
j_call: TRBJ2-5; d_call: -; v_call: TRBV7-9; clone_size: -; cdr3_nt: TGTGCCAGCAGCTTTAGCGGTCCAGAGACCCAGTACTTC; cdr3_aa: CASSFSGPETQYF
j_call: TRBJ1-6; d_call: -; v_call: TRBV7-9; clone_size: few; cdr3_nt: TGTGCCAGCAGCTCATACTCTGGGGGCGAAGGATCACCCCTCCACTTT; cdr3_aa: CASSSYSGGEGSPLHF
j_call: TRBJ2-3; d_call: -; v_call: TRBV10-3; clone_size: -; cdr3_nt: TGTGCCATCAGAGGGTCCACAGATACGCAGTATTTT; cdr3_aa: CAIRGSTDTQYF
j_call: TRBJ2-1; d_call: TRBD2; v_call: TRBV5-1; clone_size: few; cdr3_nt: TGCGCCAGCAGCTTACTAGCGGGGTCAGGCAATGAGCAGTTCTTC; cdr3_aa: CASSLLAGSGNEQFF
j_call: TRBJ2-7; d_call: TRBD2; v_call: TRBV5-1; clone_size: -; cdr3_nt: TGCGCCAGCAGCCAGACCGCTAGCGGGGGAGCCTACGAGCAGTACTTC; cdr3_aa: CASSQTASGGAYEQYF
j_call: TRBJ2-7; d_call: -; v_call: TRBV4-3; clone_size: -; cdr3_nt: TGCGCCAGCAGCCAAGATCGGCAGAGCTCCTACGAGCAGTACTTC; cdr3_aa: CASSQDRQSSYEQYF
j_call: TRBJ2-5; d_call: -; v_call: TRBV10-3; clone_size: -; cdr3_nt: TGTGCCACCCAAGCAACAGGGTCGGAAGAGACCCAGTACTTC; cdr3_aa: CATQATGSEETQYF